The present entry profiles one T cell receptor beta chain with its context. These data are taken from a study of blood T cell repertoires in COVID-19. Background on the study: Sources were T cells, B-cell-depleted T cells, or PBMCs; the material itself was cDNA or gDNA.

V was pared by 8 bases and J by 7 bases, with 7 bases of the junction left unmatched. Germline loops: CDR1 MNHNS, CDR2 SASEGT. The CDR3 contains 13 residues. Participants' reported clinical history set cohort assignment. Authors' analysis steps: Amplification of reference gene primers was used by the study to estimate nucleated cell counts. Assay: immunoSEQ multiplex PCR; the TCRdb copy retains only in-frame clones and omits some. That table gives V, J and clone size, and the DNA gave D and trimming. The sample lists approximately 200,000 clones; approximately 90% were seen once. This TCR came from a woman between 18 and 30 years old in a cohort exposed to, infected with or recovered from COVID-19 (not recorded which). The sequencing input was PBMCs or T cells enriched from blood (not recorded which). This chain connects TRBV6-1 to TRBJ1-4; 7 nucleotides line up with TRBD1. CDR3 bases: TGTGCCAGCCGTCCAGGGGGAGCTGAAAAACTGTTTTTT. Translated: CASRPGGAEKLFF.